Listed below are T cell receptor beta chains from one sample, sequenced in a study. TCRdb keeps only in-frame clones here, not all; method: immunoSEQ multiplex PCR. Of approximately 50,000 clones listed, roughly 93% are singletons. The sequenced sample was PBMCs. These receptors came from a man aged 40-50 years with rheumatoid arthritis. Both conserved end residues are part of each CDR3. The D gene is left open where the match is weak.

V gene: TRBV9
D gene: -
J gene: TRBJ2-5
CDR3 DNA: TGTGCCAGCAGCCCGCAGTCTCTGGGGGCCCAAGAGACCCAGTACTTC
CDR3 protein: CASSPQSLGAQETQYF

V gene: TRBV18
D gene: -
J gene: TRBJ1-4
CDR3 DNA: TGTGCCAGCTCACGAGTCCCCTTGACAACTAATGAAAAACTGTTTTTT
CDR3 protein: CASSRVPLTTNEKLFF

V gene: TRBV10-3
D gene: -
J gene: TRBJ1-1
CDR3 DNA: TGTGCCATCAGAGATTTGGGCGGACCGAACACTGAAGCTTTCTTT
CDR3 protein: CAIRDLGGPNTEAFF

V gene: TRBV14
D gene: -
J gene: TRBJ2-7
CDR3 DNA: TGTGCCAGCAGCCAAGTGGCCTACTCCTACGAGCAGTACTTC
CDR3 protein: CASSQVAYSYEQYF

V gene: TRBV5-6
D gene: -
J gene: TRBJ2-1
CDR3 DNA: TGTGCCAGCAGCTTTTTTTCTAGCTACAATGAGCAGTTCTTC
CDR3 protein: CASSFFSSYNEQFF

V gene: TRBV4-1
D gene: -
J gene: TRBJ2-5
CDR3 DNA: TGCGCCAGCAGCCACACCCGGGACTCCCAAGAGACCCAGTACTTC
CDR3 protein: CASSHTRDSQETQYF

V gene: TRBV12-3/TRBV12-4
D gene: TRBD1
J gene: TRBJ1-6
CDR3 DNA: TGTGCCAGCAGGAGACAGGGATCGGCACCCCTCCACTTT
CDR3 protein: CASRRQGSAPLHF

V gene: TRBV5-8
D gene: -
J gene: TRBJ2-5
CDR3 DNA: TGTGCCAGCAGCTTGGCCAGCCCGGGTGCTGCCGGGTCCCAGTACTTC
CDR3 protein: CASSLASPGAAGSQYF

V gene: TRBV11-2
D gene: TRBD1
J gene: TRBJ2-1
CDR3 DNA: TGTGCCAGCAGCTCCGACAGGGGGCTTGGGCAGTTCTTC
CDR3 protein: CASSSDRGLGQFF

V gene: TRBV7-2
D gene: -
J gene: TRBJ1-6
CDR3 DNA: TGTGCCAGCAGTCCGGGACGTCCTAATTCACCCCTCCACTTT
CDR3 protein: CASSPGRPNSPLHF